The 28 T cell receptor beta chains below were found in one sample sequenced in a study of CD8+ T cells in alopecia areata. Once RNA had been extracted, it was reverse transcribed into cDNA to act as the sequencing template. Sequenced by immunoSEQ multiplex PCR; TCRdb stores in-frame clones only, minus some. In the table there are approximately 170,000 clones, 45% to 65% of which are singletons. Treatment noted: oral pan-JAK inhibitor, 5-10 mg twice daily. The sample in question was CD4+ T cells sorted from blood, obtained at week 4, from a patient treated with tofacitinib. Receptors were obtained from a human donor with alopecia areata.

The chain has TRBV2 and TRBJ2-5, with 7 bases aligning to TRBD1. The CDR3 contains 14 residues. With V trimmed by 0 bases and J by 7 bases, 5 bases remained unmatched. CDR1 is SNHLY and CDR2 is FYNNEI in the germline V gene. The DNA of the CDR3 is TGTGCCAGCAGTGAAGCTCTGAAGGGGGCGACCCAGTACTTC. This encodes CASSEALKGATQYF.

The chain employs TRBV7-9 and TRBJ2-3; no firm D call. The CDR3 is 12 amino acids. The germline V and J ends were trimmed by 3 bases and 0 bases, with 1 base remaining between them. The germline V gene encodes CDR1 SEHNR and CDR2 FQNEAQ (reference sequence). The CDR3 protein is CASSFSTDTQYF. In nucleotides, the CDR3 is TGTGCCAGCAGCTTTAGCACAGATACGCAGTATTTT.

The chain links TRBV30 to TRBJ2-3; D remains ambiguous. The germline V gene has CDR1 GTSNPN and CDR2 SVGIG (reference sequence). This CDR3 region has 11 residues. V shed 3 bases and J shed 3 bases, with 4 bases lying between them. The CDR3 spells CAWRSTDTQYF. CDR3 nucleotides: TGTGCCTGGAGATCGACAGATACGCAGTATTTT.

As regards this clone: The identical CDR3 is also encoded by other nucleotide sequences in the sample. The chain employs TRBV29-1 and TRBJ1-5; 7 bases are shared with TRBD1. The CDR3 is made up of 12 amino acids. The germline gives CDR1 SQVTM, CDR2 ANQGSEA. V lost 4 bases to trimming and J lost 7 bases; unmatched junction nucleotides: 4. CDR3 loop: CSVGGGGQPQHF. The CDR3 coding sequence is TGCAGCGTTGGAGGGGGCGGGCAGCCCCAGCATTTT.

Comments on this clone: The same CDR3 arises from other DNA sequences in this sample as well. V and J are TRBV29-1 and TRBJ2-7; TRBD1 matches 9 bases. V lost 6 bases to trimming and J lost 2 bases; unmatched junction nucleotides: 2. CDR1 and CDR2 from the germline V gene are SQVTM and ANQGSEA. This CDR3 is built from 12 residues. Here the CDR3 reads CSVGQGTYEQYF. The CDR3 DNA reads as TGCAGCGTGGGACAGGGAACCTACGAGCAGTACTTC.

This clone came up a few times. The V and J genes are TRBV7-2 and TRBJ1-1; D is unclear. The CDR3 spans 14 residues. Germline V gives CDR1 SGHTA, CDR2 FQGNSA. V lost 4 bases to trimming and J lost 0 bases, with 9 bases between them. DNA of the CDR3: TGTGCCAGCAGCTCTACAAGGATGAACACTGAAGCTTTCTTT. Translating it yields CASSSTRMNTEAFF. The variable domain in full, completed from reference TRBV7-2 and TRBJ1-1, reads GAGVSQSPSNKVTEKGKDVELRCDPISGHTALYWYRQSLGQGLEFLIYFQGNSAPDKSGLPSDRFSAERTGGSVSTLTIQRTQQEDSAVYLCASSSTRMNTEAFFGQGTRLTVV.

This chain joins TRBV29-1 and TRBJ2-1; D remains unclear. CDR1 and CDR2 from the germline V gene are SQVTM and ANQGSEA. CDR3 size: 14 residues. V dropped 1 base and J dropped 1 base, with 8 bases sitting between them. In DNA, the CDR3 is TGCAGCGTTGAAGGACTGAGGTCCTACAATGAGCAGTTCTTC. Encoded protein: CSVEGLRSYNEQFF.

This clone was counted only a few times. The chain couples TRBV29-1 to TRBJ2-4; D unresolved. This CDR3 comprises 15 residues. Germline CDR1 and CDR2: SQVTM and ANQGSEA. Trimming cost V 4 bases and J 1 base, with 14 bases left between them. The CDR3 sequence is CSVGFANGAKNIQYF. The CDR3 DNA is TGCAGCGTTGGTTTCGCTAATGGGGCCAAAAACATTCAGTACTTC.

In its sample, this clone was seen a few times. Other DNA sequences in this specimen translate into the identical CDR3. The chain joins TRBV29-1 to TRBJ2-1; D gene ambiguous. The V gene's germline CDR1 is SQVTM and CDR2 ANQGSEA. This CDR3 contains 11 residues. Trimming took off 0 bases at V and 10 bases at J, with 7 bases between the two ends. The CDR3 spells CSVEEAREQFF. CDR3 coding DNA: TGCAGCGTTGAAGAGGCTCGGGAGCAGTTCTTC.

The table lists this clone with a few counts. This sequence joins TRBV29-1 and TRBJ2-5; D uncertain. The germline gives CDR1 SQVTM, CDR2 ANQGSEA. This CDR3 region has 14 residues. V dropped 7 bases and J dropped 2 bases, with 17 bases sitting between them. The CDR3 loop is CSAAPIYLQETQYF. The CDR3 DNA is TGCAGCGCCGCCCCGATTTATTTACAAGAGACCCAGTACTTC.

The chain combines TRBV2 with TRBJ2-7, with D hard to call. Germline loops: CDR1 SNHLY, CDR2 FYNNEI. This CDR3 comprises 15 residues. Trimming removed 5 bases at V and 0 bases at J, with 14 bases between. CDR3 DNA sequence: TGTGCCAGCAGTTTGAGTTGGGTCGCCTCCTACGAGCAGTACTTC. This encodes CASSLSWVASYEQYF.

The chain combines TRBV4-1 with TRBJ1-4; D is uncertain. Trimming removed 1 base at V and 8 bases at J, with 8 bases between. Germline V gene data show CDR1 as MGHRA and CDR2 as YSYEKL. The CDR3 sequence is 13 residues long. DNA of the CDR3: TGCGCCAGCAGCCAAGCGACCAGAGAAAAACTGTTTTTT. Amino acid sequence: CASSQATREKLFF.

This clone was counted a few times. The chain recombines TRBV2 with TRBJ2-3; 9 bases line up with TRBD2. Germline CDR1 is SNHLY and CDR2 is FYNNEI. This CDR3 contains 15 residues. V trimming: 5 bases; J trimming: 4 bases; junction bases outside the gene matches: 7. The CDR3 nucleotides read TGTGCCAGCAGTCCCTCGGGACTAGCATCAGATACGCAGTATTTT. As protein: CASSPSGLASDTQYF. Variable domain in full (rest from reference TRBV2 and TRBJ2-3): EPEVTQTPSHQVTQMGQEVILRCVPISNHLYFYWYRQILGQKVEFLVSFYNNEISEKSEIFDDQFSVERPDGSNFTLKIRSTKLEDSAMYFCASSPSGLASDTQYFGPGTRLTVL.

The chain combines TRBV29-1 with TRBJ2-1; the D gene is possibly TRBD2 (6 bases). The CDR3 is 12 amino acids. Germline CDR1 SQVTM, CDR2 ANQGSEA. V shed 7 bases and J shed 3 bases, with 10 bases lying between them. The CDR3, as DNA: TGCAGCGGACTAGAAGTCTACAATGAGCAGTTCTTC. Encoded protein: CSGLEVYNEQFF.

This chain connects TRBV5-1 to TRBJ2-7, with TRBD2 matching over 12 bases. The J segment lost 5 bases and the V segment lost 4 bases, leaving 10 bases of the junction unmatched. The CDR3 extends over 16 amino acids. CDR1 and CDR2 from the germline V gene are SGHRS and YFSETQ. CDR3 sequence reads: CASSGRLAGVVDEQYF. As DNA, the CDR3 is TGCGCCAGCAGCGGCAGACTAGCGGGAGTTGTCGACGAGCAGTACTTC.

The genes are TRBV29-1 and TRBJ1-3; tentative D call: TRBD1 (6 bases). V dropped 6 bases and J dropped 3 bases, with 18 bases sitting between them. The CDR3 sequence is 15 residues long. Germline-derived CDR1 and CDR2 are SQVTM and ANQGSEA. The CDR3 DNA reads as TGCAGCGTCGCGGGGAGGGGGGGCTATGGAAACACCATATATTTT. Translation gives CSVAGRGGYGNTIYF.

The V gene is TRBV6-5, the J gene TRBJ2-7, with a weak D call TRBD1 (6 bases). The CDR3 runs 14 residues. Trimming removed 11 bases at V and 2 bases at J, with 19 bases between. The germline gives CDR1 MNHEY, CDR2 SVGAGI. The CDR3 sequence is CAGVKGWTAYEQYF. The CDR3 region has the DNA TGTGCCGGGGTCAAGGGGTGGACAGCCTACGAGCAGTACTTC.

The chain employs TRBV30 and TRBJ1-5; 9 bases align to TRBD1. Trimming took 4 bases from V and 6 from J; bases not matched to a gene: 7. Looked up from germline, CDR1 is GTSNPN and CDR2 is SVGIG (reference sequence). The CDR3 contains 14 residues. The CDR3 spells CAWTGQGFSQPQHF. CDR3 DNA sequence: TGTGCCTGGACCGGACAGGGGTTTAGTCAGCCCCAGCATTTT.

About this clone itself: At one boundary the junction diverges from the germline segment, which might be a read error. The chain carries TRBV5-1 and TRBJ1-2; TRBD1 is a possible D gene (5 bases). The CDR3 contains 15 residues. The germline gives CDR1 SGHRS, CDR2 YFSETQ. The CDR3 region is CASTLGGATNYGYTF. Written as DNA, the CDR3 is TGCGCCAGCACCTTGGGAGGGGCAACTAACTATGGCTACACCTTC.

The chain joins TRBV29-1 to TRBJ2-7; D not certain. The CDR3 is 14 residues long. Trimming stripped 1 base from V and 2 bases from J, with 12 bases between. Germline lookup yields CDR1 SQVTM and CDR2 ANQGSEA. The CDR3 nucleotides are TGCAGCGTTGAAGCCGGCGTGGGTGCCTACGAGCAGTACTTC. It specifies CSVEAGVGAYEQYF.

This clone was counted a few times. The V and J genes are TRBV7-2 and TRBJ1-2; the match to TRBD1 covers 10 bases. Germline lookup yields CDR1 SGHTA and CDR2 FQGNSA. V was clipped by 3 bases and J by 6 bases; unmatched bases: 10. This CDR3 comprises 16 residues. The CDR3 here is CASSFVGTGVGDGYTF. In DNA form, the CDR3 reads TGTGCCAGCAGCTTCGTAGGGACAGGGGTTGGTGATGGCTACACCTTC. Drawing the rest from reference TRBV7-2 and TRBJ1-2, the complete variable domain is GAGVSQSPSNKVTEKGKDVELRCDPISGHTALYWYRQSLGQGLEFLIYFQGNSAPDKSGLPSDRFSAERTGGSVSTLTIQRTQQEDSAVYLCASSFVGTGVGDGYTFGSGTRLTVV.

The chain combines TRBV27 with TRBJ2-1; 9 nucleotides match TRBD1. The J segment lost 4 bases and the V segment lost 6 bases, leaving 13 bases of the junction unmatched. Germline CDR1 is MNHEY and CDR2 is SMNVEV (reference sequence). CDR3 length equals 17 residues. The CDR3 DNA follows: TGTGCCAGCAGGGATACTCCGCCGGGACAGGGTTACAATGAGCAGTTCTTC. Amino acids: CASRDTPPGQGYNEQFF.

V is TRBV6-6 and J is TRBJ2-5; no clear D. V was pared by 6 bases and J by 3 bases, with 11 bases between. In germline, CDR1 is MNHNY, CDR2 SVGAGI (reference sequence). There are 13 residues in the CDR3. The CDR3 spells CASRRSGKETQYF. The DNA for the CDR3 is TGTGCCAGCAGGAGGTCAGGCAAAGAGACCCAGTACTTC.

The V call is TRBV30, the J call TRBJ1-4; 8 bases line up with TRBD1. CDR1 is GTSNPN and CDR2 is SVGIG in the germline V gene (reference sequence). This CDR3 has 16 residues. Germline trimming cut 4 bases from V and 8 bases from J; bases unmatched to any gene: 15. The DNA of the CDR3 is TGTGCCTGGACGAGGCAGGGGGCAGGATTCGGAGAAAAACTGTTTTTT. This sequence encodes CAWTRQGAGFGEKLFF.

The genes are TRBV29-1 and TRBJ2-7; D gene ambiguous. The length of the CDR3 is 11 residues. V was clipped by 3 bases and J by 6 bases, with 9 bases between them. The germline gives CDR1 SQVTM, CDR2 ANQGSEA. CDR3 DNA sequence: TGCAGCGTTGATATAGGCTCCGAGCAGTACTTC. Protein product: CSVDIGSEQYF.

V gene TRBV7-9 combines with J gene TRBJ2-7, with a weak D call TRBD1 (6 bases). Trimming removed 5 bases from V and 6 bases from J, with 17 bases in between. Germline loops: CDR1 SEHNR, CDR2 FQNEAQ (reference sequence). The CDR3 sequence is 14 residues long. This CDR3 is CASSVTSGDGEQYF. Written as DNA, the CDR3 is TGTGCCAGCAGCGTTACTTCAGGGGACGGCGAGCAGTACTTC.

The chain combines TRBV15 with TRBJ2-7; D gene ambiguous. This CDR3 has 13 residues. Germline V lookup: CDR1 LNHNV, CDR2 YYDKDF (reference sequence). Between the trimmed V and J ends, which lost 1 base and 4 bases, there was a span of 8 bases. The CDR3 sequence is CATSRGSRYEQYF. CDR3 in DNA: TGTGCCACCAGCAGAGGGTCGAGATACGAGCAGTACTTC. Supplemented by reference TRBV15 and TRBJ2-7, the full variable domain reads DAMVIQNPRYQVTQFGKPVTLSCSQTLNHNVMYWYQQKSSQAPKLLFHYYDKDFNNEADTPDNFQSRRPNTSFCFLDIRSPGLGDTAMYLCATSRGSRYEQYFGPGTRLTVT.

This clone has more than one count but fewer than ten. The CDR3 DNA reads as TGTGCCACCAGCAGCGCTGGGGAGACCCAGTACTTC. Translation: CATSSAGETQYF. This sequence joins TRBV15 and TRBJ2-5; D gene unclear. CDR1 and CDR2 (germline): LNHNV, YYDKDF (reference sequence). The CDR3 runs to 12 residues. V lost 3 bases, J lost 5 bases, and 7 bases lay in between.